A single TCR beta chain is shown here with its context. Its antigen is as yet unknown. These data are taken from a study of lymphopenia after photon versus proton radiotherapy. Study outcomes and limitations: Only patients who died were analyzed for survival; proton advantage is unproven. In patients who died, overall survival fell as post-nadir TCR diversity dropped more. After lymphocyte nadir, photon-treated repertoires showed oligoclonal expansion, especially CD8+ Temra. Under photons, naive T cells and diversity fell while effector/memory populations rose.

This CDR3 has 13 residues. Germline lookup yields CDR1 SQVTM and CDR2 ANQGSEA. V lost 4 bases and J 5 bases, leaving 11 bases between the germline ends. Only in-frame clones appear in the TCRdb table, and some are missing; sequencing was by immunoSEQ multiplex PCR. The sample lists roughly 45,000 clones; 85% were seen once. Sequenced here: peripheral blood, sampled from a patient treated with photon-based radiotherapy. The chain joins TRBV29-1 to TRBJ1-4, with a tentative D call TRBD1 (5 bases). The TCR sequence derives from a middle-aged man with gastric cancer. The CDR3 loop reads CSVGYRPNEKLFF. CDR3 in DNA: TGCAGCGTTGGTTACAGGCCCAATGAAAAACTGTTTTTT.